This is a list of T cell receptor beta chains from one sample in a study of molecular identifiers for immune sequencing clone quantification. TCRdb reprocessed the PCR reads via MiXCR and lists one record per CDR3 protein. The sample carries about 640,000 distinct CDR3 sequences, nearly 20% recorded once. The sample was naive CD8+ T cells from blood, with Jurkat cell RNA spiked in. The receptors shown here come from a human donor in good health. Some libraries in this study had Jurkat cell RNA spiked in. The CDR3 runs from the conserved cysteine through the conserved F or W. D genes are given only for firm matches. Only part of the rows carry a size: once, few, many, or a class if the clone is expanded.

j_call: TRBJ1-4
d_call: .
v_call: TRBV9
clone_size: .
cdr3_nt: TGTGCCAGCAGCCTTAGGGGCGAAGGGGGAAAACCGTTTTTT
cdr3_aa: CASSLRGEGGKPFF

j_call: TRBJ2-7
d_call: .
v_call: TRBV4-3
clone_size: many
cdr3_nt: TGCGCCAGCAGCCAAGGGGGACCGGGGGAGCAGTACTTC
cdr3_aa: CASSQGGPGEQYF

j_call: TRBJ2-7
d_call: TRBD1
v_call: TRBV5-3
clone_size: .
cdr3_nt: TGTGCCAGCAGCGCCGGACAGGGGTCGGCCTCCTACGAGCAGTACTTC
cdr3_aa: CASSAGQGSASYEQYF

j_call: TRBJ1-4
d_call: .
v_call: TRBV27
clone_size: .
cdr3_nt: TGTGCCAGCAGTACGACGGACAGTGCAACTAATGAAAAACTGTTTTTT
cdr3_aa: CASSTTDSATNEKLFF

j_call: TRBJ2-3
d_call: .
v_call: TRBV7-2
clone_size: many
cdr3_nt: TGTGCCAGCAGAGAGACAGATACGCAGTATTTT
cdr3_aa: CASRETDTQYF

j_call: TRBJ2-3
d_call: .
v_call: TRBV6-5
clone_size: .
cdr3_nt: TGTGCCAGCAGTTACTCGGTTAGTGTGGAACCCACAGATACGCAGTATTTT
cdr3_aa: CASSYSVSVEPTDTQYF

j_call: TRBJ2-7
d_call: TRBD1
v_call: TRBV9
clone_size: .
cdr3_nt: TGTGCCAGCAGCGTAGGAGGGACAGGGACCTACGAGCAGTACTTC
cdr3_aa: CASSVGGTGTYEQYF

j_call: TRBJ2-4
d_call: .
v_call: TRBV4-3
clone_size: few
cdr3_nt: TGCGCCAGCAGCCAAGACACGATCCATTATGGCAAAAACATTCAGTACTTC
cdr3_aa: CASSQDTIHYGKNIQYF

j_call: TRBJ2-7
d_call: TRBD2
v_call: TRBV4-3
clone_size: few
cdr3_nt: TGCGCCAGCAGTTACGGGACTAGCGACTACGAGCAGTACTTC
cdr3_aa: CASSYGTSDYEQYF

j_call: TRBJ2-2
d_call: .
v_call: TRBV6-6
clone_size: .
cdr3_nt: TGTGCCAGCAGTTACTCCACCGGGGGGCTGTTTTTT
cdr3_aa: CASSYSTGGLFF

j_call: TRBJ2-1
d_call: .
v_call: TRBV9
clone_size: many
cdr3_nt: TGTGCCAGCAGCGGTACTACTAATGAGCAGTTCTTC
cdr3_aa: CASSGTTNEQFF

j_call: TRBJ2-1
d_call: .
v_call: TRBV24-1
clone_size: many
cdr3_nt: TGTGCCACCAGGCATACCCATGGCTCCTACAATGAGCAGTTCTTC
cdr3_aa: CATRHTHGSYNEQFF